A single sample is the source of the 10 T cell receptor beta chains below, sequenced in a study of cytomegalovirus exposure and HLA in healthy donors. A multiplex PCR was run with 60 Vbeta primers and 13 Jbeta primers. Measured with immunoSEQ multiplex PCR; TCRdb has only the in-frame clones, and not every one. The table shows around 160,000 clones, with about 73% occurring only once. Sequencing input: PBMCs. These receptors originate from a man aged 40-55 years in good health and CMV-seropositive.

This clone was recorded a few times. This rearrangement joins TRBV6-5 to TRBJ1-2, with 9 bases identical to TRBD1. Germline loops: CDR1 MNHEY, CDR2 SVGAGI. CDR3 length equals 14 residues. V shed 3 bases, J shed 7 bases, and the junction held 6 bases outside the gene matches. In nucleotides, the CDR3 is TGTGCCAGCAGTTATGGGACAGGGCGGTTTGGCTACACCTTC. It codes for CASSYGTGRFGYTF.

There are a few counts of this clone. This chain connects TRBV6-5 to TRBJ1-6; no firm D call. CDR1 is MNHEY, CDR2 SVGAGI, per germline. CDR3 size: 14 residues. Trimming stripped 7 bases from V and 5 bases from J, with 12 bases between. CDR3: CASNHTQNNSPLHF. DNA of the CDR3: TGTGCCAGCAACCATACGCAGAATAATTCACCCCTCCACTTT.

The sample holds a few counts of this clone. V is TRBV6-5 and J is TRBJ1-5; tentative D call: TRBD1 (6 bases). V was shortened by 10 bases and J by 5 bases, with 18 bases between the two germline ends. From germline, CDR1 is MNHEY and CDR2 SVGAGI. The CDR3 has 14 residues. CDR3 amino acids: CATQRGADYQPQHF. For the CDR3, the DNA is TGTGCCACCCAACGGGGGGCTGACTATCAGCCCCAGCATTTT.

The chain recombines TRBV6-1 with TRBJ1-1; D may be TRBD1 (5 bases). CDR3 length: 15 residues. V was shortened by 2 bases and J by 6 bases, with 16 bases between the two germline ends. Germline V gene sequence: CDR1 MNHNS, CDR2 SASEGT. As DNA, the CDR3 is TGTGCCAGCAGTGAACGTGGACATCGTGAAGCTGAAGCTTTCTTT. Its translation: CASSERGHREAEAFF.

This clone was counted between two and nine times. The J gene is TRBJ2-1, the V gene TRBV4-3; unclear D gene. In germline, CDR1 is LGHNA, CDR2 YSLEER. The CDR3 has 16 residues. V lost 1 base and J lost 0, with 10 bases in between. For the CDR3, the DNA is TGCGCCAGCAGCCAAGCCCTCTCGAGCTCCTACAATGAGCAGTTCTTC. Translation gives CASSQALSSSYNEQFF.

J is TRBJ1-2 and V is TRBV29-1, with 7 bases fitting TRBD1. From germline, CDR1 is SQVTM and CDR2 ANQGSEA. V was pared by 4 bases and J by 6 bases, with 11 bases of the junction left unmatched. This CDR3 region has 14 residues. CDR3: CSVARQGGLNGYTF. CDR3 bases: TGCAGCGTTGCTCGACAGGGTGGACTAAATGGCTACACCTTC.

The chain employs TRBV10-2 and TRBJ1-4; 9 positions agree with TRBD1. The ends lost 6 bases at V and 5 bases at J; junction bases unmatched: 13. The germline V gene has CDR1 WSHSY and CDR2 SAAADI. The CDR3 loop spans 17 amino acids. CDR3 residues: CASSAPEQGAGNEKLFF. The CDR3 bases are TGCGCCAGCAGCGCGCCGGAACAGGGGGCTGGGAATGAAAAACTGTTTTTT.

CDR3 amino acids: CASSLPRTGQADTQYF. As DNA, the CDR3 is TGTGCCAGCAGTTTACCGAGGACAGGACAGGCAGATACGCAGTATTTT. The V gene is TRBV27, the J gene TRBJ2-3; 7 nucleotides line up with TRBD1. Germline CDR1 reads MNHEY; CDR2 reads SMNVEV (reference sequence). V dropped 2 bases and J dropped 4; count of bases not matched to a gene: 9. The CDR3 length is 16 residues.

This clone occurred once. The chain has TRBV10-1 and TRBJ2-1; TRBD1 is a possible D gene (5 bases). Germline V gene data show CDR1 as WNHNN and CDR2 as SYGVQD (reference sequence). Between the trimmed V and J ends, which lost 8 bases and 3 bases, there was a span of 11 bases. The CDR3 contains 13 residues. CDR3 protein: CASSGDSYNEQFF. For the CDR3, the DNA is TGCGCCAGCTCAGGCGACAGCTACAATGAGCAGTTCTTC.

CDR3: CASSPLLTDRGNQPQHF. The DNA of the CDR3 is TGTGCCAGCAGCCCTTTACTCACGGACAGGGGTAATCAGCCCCAGCATTTT. V is TRBV7-8 and J is TRBJ1-5; 9 bases map to TRBD1. The CDR3 spans 17 residues. The germline gives CDR1 SGHVS, CDR2 FQNEAQ. V lost 5 bases and J lost 4; bases outside the gene matches: 12. Full variable domain (rest looked up from reference TRBV7-8 and TRBJ1-5): GAGVSQSPRYKVAKRGQDVALRCDPISGHVSLFWYQQALGQGPEFLTYFQNEAQLDKSGLPSDRFFAERPEGSVSTLKIQRTQQEDSAVYLCASSPLLTDRGNQPQHFGDGTRLSIL.